This TCR beta chain was captured in a study of blood T cells in healthy people across ages. Overall study: Capture via template switching afforded approximately one barcoded beta molecule per two T cells.

Donors were healthy Caucasian individuals from Russia aged about 6 to 100. PBMCs, at least 6 million per sample, were isolated. Using a J-beta primer mix together with a sample-barcoded 5' primer, a second PCR was run for roughly 7 to 12 cycles. TCRdb reprocessed the 5' RACE reads via MiXCR and lists one record per CDR3 protein. The sample records around 900,000 distinct CDR3 sequences, just over 50% being singletons. On this clonotype: Sequence at one end of the junction differs from germline and may be a read error.

The CDR3 has 11 residues. Germline V gene sequence: CDR1 SQVTM, CDR2 ANQGSEA. Material for sequencing was blood. The rearrangement joins TRBV29-1 to TRBJ1-4; D not certain. The sequence was collected from a woman aged 55 to 70 in good health. This CDR3 reads CSASAREKPFF. In nucleotides, the CDR3 is TGCAGCGCCTCGGCGCGGGAAAAACCGTTTTTT.